This T cell receptor beta chain emerged from a study of metastatic and nonmetastatic thyroid tumors. The wider study: Both malignant and benign thyroid patients supplied peripheral blood and tumor or nodule tissue samples, across which the repertoires of these patients were then compared.

TCRdb reanalyzed the PCR reads with MiXCR. The sample holds some 16,000 clones, roughly a quarter seen once. From germline, CDR1 is LGHDT and CDR2 YNNKEL (reference sequence). This CDR3 is built from 11 residues. Trimming took 3 bases from V and 4 from J, leaving 4 bases between them. Patients underwent thyroid surgery, and none had received any treatment before it. Study-wide findings and caveats: Patients with malignant thyroid tumors reportedly had significantly higher TCR beta diversity than those with benign nodules, in blood and tumor.

This clone is termed medium-sized. As yet, its antigen is unknown. The sample comprised tumor tissue. The genes are TRBV3-1 and TRBJ2-7; unclear D gene. This clonotype was sampled from a female donor with papillary thyroid cancer or a benign thyroid nodule (not recorded which). Some clones in this sample may be carry-over from other donors' samples. Here the CDR3 DNA reads TGTGCCAGCAGCCACCAGTACGAGCAGTACTTC. It translates to CASSHQYEQYF.